The entry below describes one T cell receptor (beta chain). These data originate in a study of resident and recirculating memory T cells in vitiligo. Looking at the study overall: Samples were epidermis from two lesional and two nonlesional sites, plus PBMCs.

The repertoire was sequenced with immunoSEQ multiplex PCR; TCRdb's copy has only in-frame clones and lacks some. The table includes some 70,000 clones, 90% to 95% detected once. The sequence was obtained from a male donor with vitiligo. Sequenced sample: blood.

In nucleotides, the CDR3 is TGTGCCAGCTCACCACTCTCAGGGTATAATTCACCCCTCCACTTT. Translated, it gives CASSPLSGYNSPLHF. The chain uses TRBV18 and TRBJ1-6; the D gene is possibly TRBD1 (5 bases). Germline CDR1 KGHSH, CDR2 LQKENI. V was shortened by 1 base and J by 4 bases, with 8 bases between the two germline ends. CDR3 length: 15 residues.